This TCR beta chain was identified during a study of T-cell memory formation after mild COVID-19. Study results and caveats: Proof of SARS-CoV-2 specificity was absent for the second-wave clones that crested on day 37.

Using constant-segment primers, 5'RACE produced TCR alpha and TCR beta cDNA libraries carrying sample barcodes and UMIs. TCRdb used MiXCR to reprocess the 5' RACE reads, holding one entry per CDR3 protein. This table has approximately 440,000 distinct CDR3 sequences, about 19% appearing once. The CDR3 runs 16 residues. Germline loops: CDR1 MNHEY, CDR2 SVGAGI. V shed 1 base, J shed 7 bases, and the junction held 10 bases outside the gene matches. With respect to this clonotype: Its antigen remains unknown.

The receptor was isolated from an adult woman who had mild COVID-19 (a few samples of this study predate the infection). Cell type and time point are not known. The rearrangement joins TRBV6-5 to TRBJ2-1, with 7 bases fitting TRBD1. Sequenced: PBMCs or a T cell subset sorted from them (not recorded which). CDR3 coding DNA: TGTGCCAGCAGTTACTGGTCCAGGGGGAGCTGGAATGAGCAGTTCTTC. Its translation: CASSYWSRGSWNEQFF.